The 26 T cell receptor beta chains reported below all come from one sample, sequenced in a study of Japanese encephalitis immunity and Zika vaccine responses. For 6 days, PBMCs labeled with CFSE were cultured with peptide pools at roughly 1 ug/mL each. Proliferating CD4 T cells were sorted unfixed as live CD56-CD19-CD16-CD3+CD4+ CFSE-low cells. TCRdb redid the calling of the 5' RACE reads with MiXCR, one entry per CDR3 protein. Of 200 to 250 distinct CDR3 sequences in the sample, about 6.3% were seen once. The source material was antigen-activated CD4+ T cells from blood, cultured, sampled during a Zika inactivated vaccine study. Receptors originate from an adult woman who received an inactivated Zika virus vaccine.

This clonotype is labeled large. V and J are TRBV4-3 and TRBJ1-2, with TRBD1 matching over 7 bases. The V gene end was trimmed by 4 bases and the J gene end by 3 bases; junction bases not matched to a gene: 2. The CDR3 length is 13 residues. The germline gives CDR1 LGHNA, CDR2 YSLEER. The CDR3 DNA sequence: TGCGCCAGCAGCCTTGGGACAGACTATGGCTACACCTTC. The encoded protein is CASSLGTDYGYTF.

By its share, this clonotype is large. The chain joins TRBV20-1 to TRBJ2-2; D ambiguous. The germline CDR1 and CDR2 sequences are DFQATT and SNEGSKA (reference sequence). V lost 5 bases, J lost 1 base, and 14 bases lay in between. There are 15 residues in the CDR3. The CDR3 sequence is CSAPVRGENTGELFF. The CDR3 region has the DNA TGCAGTGCTCCCGTCCGTGGGGAGAACACCGGGGAGCTGTTTTTT.

By frequency in the sample, this clonotype is large. The V gene is TRBV28, the J gene TRBJ1-5; D is uncertain. Trimming cost V 7 bases and J 0 bases, with 10 bases left between them. The CDR3 is made up of 14 amino acids. Germline-derived CDR1 and CDR2 are MDHEN and SYDVKM. The CDR3 bases are TGTGCCAGCACCTCCGGGGATAGCAATCAGCCCCAGCATTTT. This encodes CASTSGDSNQPQHF.

This clonotype is termed medium-sized (0.01 to 0.1%). The chain is built from TRBV6-1 and TRBJ1-5; D might be TRBD1 (6 bases). In germline, CDR1 is MNHNS, CDR2 SASEGT. V dropped 10 bases and J dropped 5 bases, with 21 bases sitting between them. There are 15 residues in the CDR3. This CDR3 is CAIQVPGGLDQPQHF. In nucleotides, the CDR3 is TGTGCCATCCAAGTTCCTGGGGGGCTTGATCAGCCCCAGCATTTT.

Comments on this clonotype: Germline is not matched at one junction end, which may reflect a read error. The genes are TRBV5-4 and TRBJ1-1, with unresolved D. This CDR3 region has 16 residues. Germline V CDR1 and CDR2: SGHNT, YYREEE (reference sequence). CDR3 region: CVSSLDFRSGGTEAFF. Written as DNA, the CDR3 is TGTGTCAGCAGCTTGGACTTCAGGTCGGGAGGCACTGAAGCTTTCTTT.

In this sample, this clonotype is hyperexpanded. The chain links TRBV4-2 to TRBJ1-5; possible D gene TRBD1, 6 bases. The CDR3 runs 16 residues. V was trimmed by 0 bases and J by 7 bases, leaving 16 bases between them. From germline, CDR1 is LGHNA and CDR2 YNFKEQ. CDR3 in amino acids: CASSQDGGQGGQPQHF. The CDR3 region has the DNA TGTGCCAGCAGCCAAGATGGGGGCCAGGGCGGGCAGCCCCAGCATTTT.

This clonotype is categorized as large (0.1 to 1%). The chain couples TRBV7-9 to TRBJ1-2; D is unresolved. Germline V lookup: CDR1 SEHNR, CDR2 FQNEAQ (reference sequence). The length of the CDR3 is 15 residues. V was cut by 5 bases and J by 3 bases, with 16 bases left in between. CDR3 in DNA: TGTGCCAGCAGCCCCACCTCAGTGGAGTACTATGGCTACACCTTC. Its translation is CASSPTSVEYYGYTF.

This clonotype is medium-sized. The gene calls are TRBV20-1 and TRBJ2-5; 8 nucleotides line up with TRBD2. This CDR3 is 14 amino acids long. The germline V gene has CDR1 DFQATT and CDR2 SNEGSKA (reference sequence). After removal of 1 base from V and 3 bases from J, the junction contained 4 bases not matched to a gene. The CDR3 here is CSARASGLEETQYF. CDR3 nucleotide sequence: TGCAGTGCTAGAGCTTCGGGACTAGAAGAGACCCAGTACTTC.

This clonotype is judged large. The CDR3 DNA reads as TGCGCCAGCAGCCAAGTGACGGACTTGAGGGACACCGGGGAGCTGTTTTTT. It is translated as CASSQVTDLRDTGELFF. The chain has TRBV4-3 and TRBJ2-2, with a weak D call TRBD2 (5 bases). The CDR3 runs to 17 residues. Germline V gene sequence: CDR1 LGHNA, CDR2 YSLEER. V gave up 1 base and J gave up 3 bases, with 15 bases separating them.

This clonotype occurred a few times. The CDR3 spells CASSQPGLAGGTGELFF. For the CDR3, the DNA is TGCGCCAGCAGCCAGCCCGGACTAGCGGGAGGAACCGGGGAGCTGTTTTTT. This chain connects TRBV4-3 to TRBJ2-2; 14 bases match TRBD2. V lost 3 bases to trimming and J lost 5 bases; unmatched junction nucleotides: 5. Germline lookup yields CDR1 LGHNA and CDR2 YSLEER. The CDR3 runs to 17 residues.

This clonotype is classed as medium-sized (0.01 to 0.1%). The chain carries TRBV7-8 and TRBJ2-2; D not certain. Germline-derived CDR1 and CDR2 are SGHVS and FQNEAQ. This CDR3 is 13 amino acids long. Trimming removed 1 base from V and 6 bases from J, with 6 bases in between. The CDR3 protein is CASSLGAAGELFF. In nucleotides, the CDR3 is TGTGCCAGCAGCTTAGGGGCAGCCGGGGAGCTGTTTTTT.

Within the sample, this clonotype is large. The chain is built from TRBV7-2 and TRBJ2-2, with TRBD2 matching over 12 bases. This CDR3 has 14 amino acids. V was pared by 11 bases and J by 7 bases, with 8 bases of the junction left unmatched. CDR1 and CDR2 (germline): SGHTA, FQGNSA. CDR3 loop: CAWRLAGVGGELFF. As DNA, the CDR3 is TGTGCCTGGAGACTAGCGGGAGTCGGCGGGGAGCTGTTTTTT.

This clonotype is judged large. The rearrangement joins TRBV4-3 to TRBJ2-7, with a weak D call TRBD1 (6 bases). The CDR3 is 16 residues long. Trimming shortened V by 2 bases and J by 2 bases, and 16 bases separated the two germline ends. Germline V lookup: CDR1 LGHNA, CDR2 YSLEER. The DNA of the CDR3 is TGCGCCAGCAGCCAAAGCCCTGAGGGGACAACCTACGAGCAGTACTTC. This sequence encodes CASSQSPEGTTYEQYF.

This clonotype is large (0.1 to 1%) in the sample. The V call is TRBV20-1, the J call TRBJ2-1; 10 bases agree with TRBD1. The CDR3 totals 14 residues. CDR1 and CDR2 (germline): DFQATT, SNEGSKA (reference sequence). Trimming took 5 bases from V and 2 from J; bases not matched to a gene: 3. CDR3 residues: CSADGTGAYNEQFF. The CDR3 DNA reads TGCAGTGCTGACGGGACAGGGGCCTACAATGAGCAGTTCTTC.

By share of the sample, this clonotype is large. V and J are TRBV7-2 and TRBJ2-1; 9 bases agree with TRBD2. Germline CDR1 SGHTA, CDR2 FQGNSA. V lost 1 base to trimming and J lost 4 bases; unmatched junction nucleotides: 2. This CDR3 comprises 15 residues. CDR3 in amino acids: CASSLEGLAYNEQFF. The CDR3 coding sequence is TGTGCCAGCAGCTTAGAGGGACTAGCATACAATGAGCAGTTCTTC. The full variable domain, rest sourced from reference TRBV7-2 and TRBJ2-1, is GAGVSQSPSNKVTEKGKDVELRCDPISGHTALYWYRQSLGQGLEFLIYFQGNSAPDKSGLPSDRFSAERTGGSVSTLTIQRTQQEDSAVYLCASSLEGLAYNEQFFGPGTRLTVL.

Relative to its sample, this clonotype is medium-sized (0.01 to 0.1%). The V and J genes are TRBV20-1 and TRBJ1-4, with 10 bases matching TRBD1. The germline V gene has CDR1 DFQATT and CDR2 SNEGSKA (reference sequence). CDR3 length: 15 residues. Germline trimming cut 5 bases from V and 5 bases from J; bases unmatched to any gene: 8. The CDR3 loop reads CSASGTGDSNEKLFF. The CDR3 DNA is TGCAGTGCTTCGGGGACAGGGGACTCCAATGAAAAACTGTTTTTT.

By frequency in the sample, this clonotype is large. Here the CDR3 DNA reads TGTGCCAGCAGTTCGCGAGGATACACTGAAGCTTTCTTT. Amino acid sequence: CASSSRGYTEAFF. The rearrangement links TRBV28 to TRBJ1-1; D gene unclear. The CDR3 runs 13 residues. Germline V CDR1 and CDR2: MDHEN, SYDVKM. Trimming cost V 4 bases and J 3 bases, with 9 bases left between them.

The sample holds a few counts of this clonotype. This chain links TRBV29-1 with TRBJ2-1, with D possibly TRBD1 on 6 matching bases. This CDR3 is built from 14 residues. V lost 4 bases and J lost 6, with 16 bases in between. CDR1 is SQVTM and CDR2 is ANQGSEA in the germline V gene. The CDR3 coding sequence is TGCAGCGTTGTAGGGGGAGAGGGGGTCAATGAGCAGTTCTTC. Translated, it gives CSVVGGEGVNEQFF.

By share, this clonotype ranks as large. The V and J genes are TRBV7-8 and TRBJ2-7, with D hard to call. This CDR3 is built from 13 residues. Trimming removed 1 base from V and 3 bases from J, with 7 bases in between. Germline V gives CDR1 SGHVS, CDR2 FQNEAQ. The CDR3 sequence: CASSLDQIYEQYF. In nucleotides, the CDR3 is TGTGCCAGCAGCTTAGATCAGATCTACGAGCAGTACTTC.

The chain links TRBV2 to TRBJ2-1; 13 bases align to TRBD2. The V and J ends lost 2 bases and 8 bases, in that order; junction bases with no gene match: 6. The CDR3 spans 16 residues. Germline assignment: CDR1 SNHLY and CDR2 FYNNEI. CDR3 loop: CASSEPGLAGAHEQFF. CDR3 DNA sequence: TGTGCCAGCAGTGAACCTGGACTAGCGGGGGCGCATGAGCAGTTCTTC.

This clonotype was observed a handful of times. This chain links TRBV20-1 with TRBJ2-3, with 10 bases identical to TRBD1. V shed 3 bases and J 0 bases; nucleotides not matched to a gene: 9. This CDR3 spans 17 amino acids. Germline V gene sequence: CDR1 DFQATT, CDR2 SNEGSKA (reference sequence). The CDR3 sequence: CSARIVGQGDSTDTQYF. DNA of the CDR3: TGCAGTGCTAGGATTGTAGGACAGGGGGATAGCACAGATACGCAGTATTTT.

The chain links TRBV20-1 to TRBJ2-3; TRBD2 matches 7 bases. The CDR3 spans 14 residues. Germline V gene sequence: CDR1 DFQATT, CDR2 SNEGSKA (reference sequence). The V and J ends lost 7 bases and 0 bases, in that order; junction bases with no gene match: 7. In DNA, the CDR3 is TGCAGTGTTTTCCTAGCGGCTAGCACAGATACGCAGTATTTT. Residues: CSVFLAASTDTQYF.

By sample share, this clonotype is large (0.1 to 1%). The gene calls are TRBV12-3 or TRBV12-4 and TRBJ2-2; TRBD2 aligns across 7 bases. The CDR3 is made up of 16 amino acids. V lost 3 bases to trimming and J lost 1 base; unmatched junction nucleotides: 5. In DNA, the CDR3 is TGTGCCAGCAGTTTGGGAGGGGCGCAGAACACCGGGGAGCTGTTTTTT. Protein sequence: CASSLGGAQNTGELFF.

This clonotype is labeled as large (0.1 to 1%). The chain has TRBV10-1 and TRBJ2-7; no definite D call. The CDR3 consists of 14 residues. The germline V gene has CDR1 WNHNN and CDR2 SYGVQD (reference sequence). Trimming cost V 1 base and J 5 bases, with 12 bases left between them. CDR3 sequence (DNA): TGCGCCAGCAGTGAGTTAAAGGGTGTCAACGAGCAGTACTTC. This encodes CASSELKGVNEQYF.

By sample fraction, this clonotype is large. The chain couples TRBV11-1 to TRBJ2-3; 8 positions agree with TRBD1. The CDR3 is made up of 15 amino acids. J was trimmed by 6 bases and V by 1 base; bases with no gene match: 6. Germline-derived CDR1 and CDR2 are SGHAT and FQDESV (reference sequence). CDR3 DNA: TGTGCCAGCAGCTTAGGACAGGGGCCGCGCGATACGCAGTATTTT. Its translation is CASSLGQGPRDTQYF.

In this sample, this clonotype is large. The chain recombines TRBV6-1 with TRBJ1-6; D is perhaps TRBD1 (5 bases). Germline-derived CDR1 and CDR2 are MNHNS and SASEGT. CDR3 length equals 17 residues. V lost 6 bases and J lost 9, with 24 bases in between. CDR3 amino acids: CASRSRDGQGVFSPLHF. CDR3 DNA sequence: TGTGCCAGCAGGAGTCGAGACGGACAAGGGGTTTTTTCACCCCTCCACTTT.